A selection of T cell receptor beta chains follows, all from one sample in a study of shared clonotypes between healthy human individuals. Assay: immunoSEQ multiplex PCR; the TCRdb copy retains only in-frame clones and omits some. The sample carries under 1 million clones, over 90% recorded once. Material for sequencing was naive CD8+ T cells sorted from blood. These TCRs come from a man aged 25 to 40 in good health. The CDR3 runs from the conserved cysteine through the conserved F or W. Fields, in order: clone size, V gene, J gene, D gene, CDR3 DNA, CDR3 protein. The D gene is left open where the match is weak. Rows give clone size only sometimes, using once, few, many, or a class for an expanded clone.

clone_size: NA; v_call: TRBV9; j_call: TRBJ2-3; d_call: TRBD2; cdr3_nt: TGTGCCAGCAGCGGGACGGGAAGGGAGGGCCACGCAGATACGCAGTATTTT; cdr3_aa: CASSGTGREGHADTQYF
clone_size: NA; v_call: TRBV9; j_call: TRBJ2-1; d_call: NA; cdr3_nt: TGTGCCAGCAGCGATGGCAATGAGCAGTTCTTC; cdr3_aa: CASSDGNEQFF
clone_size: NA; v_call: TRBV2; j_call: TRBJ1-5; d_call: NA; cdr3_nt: TGTGCCAGCCGCACCAGTGGGCCCCAGCATTTT; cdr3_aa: CASRTSGPQHF
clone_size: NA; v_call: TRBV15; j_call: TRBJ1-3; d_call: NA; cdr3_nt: TGTGCCACCAGCATACTACACGGAAACACCATATATTTT; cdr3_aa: CATSILHGNTIYF
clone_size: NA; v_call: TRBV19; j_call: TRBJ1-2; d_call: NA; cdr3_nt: TGTGCCAGTAGTATAGAACGGAGTCAATATGGCTACACCTTC; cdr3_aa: CASSIERSQYGYTF
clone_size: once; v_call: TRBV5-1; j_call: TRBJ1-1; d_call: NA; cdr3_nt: TGCGCCAGCAGCTTGGGGGACGGACCGACTGAAGCTTTCTTT; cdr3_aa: CASSLGDGPTEAFF
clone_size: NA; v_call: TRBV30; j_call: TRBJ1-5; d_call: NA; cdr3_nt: TGTGCCTGGACATCAGGGATTAGCAATCAGCCCCAGCATTTT; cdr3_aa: CAWTSGISNQPQHF
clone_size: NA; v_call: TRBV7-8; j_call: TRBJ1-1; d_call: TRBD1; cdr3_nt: TGTGCCAGTAAGACCACGTCGAACGTCCCGGGACAGGGACGTGGCACTGAAGCTTTCTTT; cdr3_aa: CASKTTSNVPGQGRGTEAFF
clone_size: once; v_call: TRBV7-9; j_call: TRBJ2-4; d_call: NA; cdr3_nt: TGTGCCAGCAGCTTAGTGACTGGTGTGGCCAAAAACATTCAGTACTTC; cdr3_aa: CASSLVTGVAKNIQYF
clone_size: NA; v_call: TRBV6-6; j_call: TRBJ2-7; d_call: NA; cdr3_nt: TGTGCCAGCAGTTATCGGGACTTCAGCTCCTACGAGCAGTACTTC; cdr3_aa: CASSYRDFSSYEQYF
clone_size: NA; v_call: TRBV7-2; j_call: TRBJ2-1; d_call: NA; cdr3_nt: TGTGCCAGCACCTTAAATGGGCACCGACCCTCCTACAATGAGCAGTTCTTC; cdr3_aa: CASTLNGHRPSYNEQFF
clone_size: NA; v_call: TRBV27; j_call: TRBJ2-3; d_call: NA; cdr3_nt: TGTGCCAGCAGTTTATATGCAGGGGCGAAAGATACGCAGTATTTT; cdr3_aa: CASSLYAGAKDTQYF
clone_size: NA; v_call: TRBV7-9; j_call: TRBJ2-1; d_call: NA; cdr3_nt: TGTGCCAGCAGCTTAACCAAGGATGAGCAGTTCTTC; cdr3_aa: CASSLTKDEQFF
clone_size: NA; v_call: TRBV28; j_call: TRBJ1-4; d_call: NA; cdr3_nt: TGTGCCAGCACCCAACGAGGGGAGAGTGAAAAACTGTTTTTT; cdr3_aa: CASTQRGESEKLFF
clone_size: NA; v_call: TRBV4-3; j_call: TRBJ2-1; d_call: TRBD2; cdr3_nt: TGCGCCAGCAGCCCTGGACTAGCCTCCTACAATGAGCAGTTCTTC; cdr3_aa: CASSPGLASYNEQFF
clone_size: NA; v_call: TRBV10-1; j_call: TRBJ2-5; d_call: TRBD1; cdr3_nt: TGCGCCAGAAGTCCGAGACAGGGGTGGGGAGAGACCCAGTACTTC; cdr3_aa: CARSPRQGWGETQYF
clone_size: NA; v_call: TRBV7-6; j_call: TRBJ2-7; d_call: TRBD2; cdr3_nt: TGTGCCAGCAGCTCGGGTCCGGGACTAGCGGGAAACCACGAGCAGTACTTC; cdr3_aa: CASSSGPGLAGNHEQYF
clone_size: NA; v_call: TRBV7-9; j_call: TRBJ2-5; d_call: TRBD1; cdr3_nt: TGTGCCAGCAGCCAAACGGGACAGTATAAAGAGACCCAGTACTTC; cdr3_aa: CASSQTGQYKETQYF
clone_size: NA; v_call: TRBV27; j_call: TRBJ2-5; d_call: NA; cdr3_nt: TGTGCCAGCAGTGGTGGAGAGACCCAGTACTTC; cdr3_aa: CASSGGETQYF
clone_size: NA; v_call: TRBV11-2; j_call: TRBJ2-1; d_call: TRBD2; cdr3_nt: TGTGCCAGCAGCTCTGGGCTAGCGGGTAGATCCTACAATGAGCAGTTCTTC; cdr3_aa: CASSSGLAGRSYNEQFF
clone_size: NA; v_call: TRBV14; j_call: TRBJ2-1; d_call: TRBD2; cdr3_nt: TGTGCCAGCAGCCAAGGCGGGAGGTTCTACAATGAGCAGTTCTTC; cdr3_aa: CASSQGGRFYNEQFF
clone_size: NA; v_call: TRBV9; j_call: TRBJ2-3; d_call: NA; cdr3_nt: TGTGCCAGCAGCGTAGGTAGCGGCACAGATACGCAGTATTTT; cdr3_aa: CASSVGSGTDTQYF
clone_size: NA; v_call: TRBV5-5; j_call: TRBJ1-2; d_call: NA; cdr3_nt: TGTGCCAGCAGCTTGGGTGGAGCTAACTATGGCTACACCTTC; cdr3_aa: CASSLGGANYGYTF
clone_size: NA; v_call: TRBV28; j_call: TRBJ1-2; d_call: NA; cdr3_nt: TGTGCCAGCAGCGAGACGGGGGGTTATGGCTACACCTTC; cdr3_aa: CASSETGGYGYTF
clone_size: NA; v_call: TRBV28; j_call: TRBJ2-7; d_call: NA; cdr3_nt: TGTGCCAGCAGTTTGGATCGGACCTACGAGCAGTACTTC; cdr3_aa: CASSLDRTYEQYF
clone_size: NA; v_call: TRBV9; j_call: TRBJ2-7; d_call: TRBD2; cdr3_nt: TGTGCCAGCAGCCACTCTCGTAGCGGGACCGCCTACGAGCAGTACTTC; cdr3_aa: CASSHSRSGTAYEQYF
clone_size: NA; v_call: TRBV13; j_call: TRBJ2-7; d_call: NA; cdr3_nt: TGTGCCAGCAGCTATTCGGGTGACGAGCAGTACTTC; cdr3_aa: CASSYSGDEQYF
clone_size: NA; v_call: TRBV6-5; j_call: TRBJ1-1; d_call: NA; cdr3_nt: TGTGCCAGCACGGATACGGGAGACGCTGAAGCTTTCTTT; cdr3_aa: CASTDTGDAEAFF
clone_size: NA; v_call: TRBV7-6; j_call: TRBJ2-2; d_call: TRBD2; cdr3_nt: TGTGCCAGCAGCATATCGACTAGCCACACCGGGGAGCTGTTTTTT; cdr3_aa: CASSISTSHTGELFF
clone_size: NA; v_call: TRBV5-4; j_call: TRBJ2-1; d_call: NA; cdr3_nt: TGTGCCAGCAGCGGGGGACCGGGACTCGAAAATGAGCAGTTCTTC; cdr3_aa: CASSGGPGLENEQFF
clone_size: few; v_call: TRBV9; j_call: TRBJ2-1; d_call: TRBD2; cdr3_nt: TGTGCCAGCAGCGTAGAGGGACTAGCGGCCCGCAGCTCCTACAATGAGCAGTTCTTC; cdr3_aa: CASSVEGLAARSSYNEQFF
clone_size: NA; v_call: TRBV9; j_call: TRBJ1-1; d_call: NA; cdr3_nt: TGTGCCAGCAGCGTCGAACCTTCGGGAGCGAATGAAGCTTTCTTT; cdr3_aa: CASSVEPSGANEAFF
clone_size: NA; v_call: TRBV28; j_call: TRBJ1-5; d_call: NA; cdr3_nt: TGTGCCAGCAGTTTAGTGTCGAGGGCTACCTATTATAGCAATCAGCCCCAGCATTTT; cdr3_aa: CASSLVSRATYYSNQPQHF
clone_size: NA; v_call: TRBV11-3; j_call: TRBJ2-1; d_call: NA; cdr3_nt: TGTGCCAGCAGCTTAGATGAGTACAATGAGCAGTTCTTC; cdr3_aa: CASSLDEYNEQFF
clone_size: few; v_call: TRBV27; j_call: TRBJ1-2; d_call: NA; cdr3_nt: TGTGCCAGCACTCCGGGGCTGGGTTTTAACTATGGCTACACCTTC; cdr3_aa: CASTPGLGFNYGYTF
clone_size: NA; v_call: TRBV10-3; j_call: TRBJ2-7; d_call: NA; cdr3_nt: TGTGCCATCAGTGACAGGGATCGTTACGAGCAGTACTTC; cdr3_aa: CAISDRDRYEQYF
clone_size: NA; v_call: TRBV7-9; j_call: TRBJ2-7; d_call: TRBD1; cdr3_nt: TGTGCCAGCAGCTCGGGACAGGGTAAAAGGTACGAGCAGTACTTC; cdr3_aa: CASSSGQGKRYEQYF
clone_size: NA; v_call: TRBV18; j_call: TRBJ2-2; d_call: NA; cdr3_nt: TGTGCCAGCTCACCCGGGACTGCCGCGAACACCGGGGAGCTGTTTTTT; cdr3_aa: CASSPGTAANTGELFF
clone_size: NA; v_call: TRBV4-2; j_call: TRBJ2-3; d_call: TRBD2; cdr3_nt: TGTGCCAGCAGCCGTACCACACTAGCGGGAGTCACAGATACGCAGTATTTT; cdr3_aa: CASSRTTLAGVTDTQYF
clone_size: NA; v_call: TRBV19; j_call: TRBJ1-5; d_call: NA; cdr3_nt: TGTGCCAGTCAAGACAGGACTTATAGCAATCAGCCCCAGCATTTT; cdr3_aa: CASQDRTYSNQPQHF
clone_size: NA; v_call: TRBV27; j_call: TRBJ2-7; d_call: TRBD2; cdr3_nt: TGTGCCAGCAGTCCCCTAACTAGCGGGGGCGTAGTAATTTACGAGCAGTACTTC; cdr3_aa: CASSPLTSGGVVIYEQYF
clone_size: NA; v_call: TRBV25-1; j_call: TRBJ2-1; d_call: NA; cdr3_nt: TGTGCCAGCAGTGTTCAGGTTTCCTACAATGAGCAGTTCTTC; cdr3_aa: CASSVQVSYNEQFF
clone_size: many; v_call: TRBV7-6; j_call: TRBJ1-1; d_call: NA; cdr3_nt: TGTGCCAGCAGCTTATCTTCGAACACTGAAGCTTTCTTT; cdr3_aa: CASSLSSNTEAFF
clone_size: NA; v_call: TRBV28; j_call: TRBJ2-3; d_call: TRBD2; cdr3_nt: TGTGCCAGCACCTACTCGGGGACTAGCGGGAGGATTCTAGCAACAGATACGCAGTATTTT; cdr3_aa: CASTYSGTSGRILATDTQYF
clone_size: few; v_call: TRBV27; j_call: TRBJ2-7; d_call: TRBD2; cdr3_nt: TGTGCCAGCAGTCCTTCTGCGGGAGTGGTTACCTACGAGCAGTACTTC; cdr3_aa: CASSPSAGVVTYEQYF
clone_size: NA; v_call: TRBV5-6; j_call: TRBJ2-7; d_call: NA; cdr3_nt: TGTGCCAGCAGCTTGGGGGACAAGGGCTTAAGCTCCTACGAGCAGTACTTC; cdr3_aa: CASSLGDKGLSSYEQYF
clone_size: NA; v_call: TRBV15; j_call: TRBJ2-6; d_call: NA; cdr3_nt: TGTGCCACCAGTAGCCGGACTGGGGCCAACGTCCTGACTTTC; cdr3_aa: CATSSRTGANVLTF
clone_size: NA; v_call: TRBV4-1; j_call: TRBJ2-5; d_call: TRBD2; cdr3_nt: TGCGCCAGCAGCCTAGGACTAGCGGGAGGGCCTCAAGAGACCCAGTACTTC; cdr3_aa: CASSLGLAGGPQETQYF
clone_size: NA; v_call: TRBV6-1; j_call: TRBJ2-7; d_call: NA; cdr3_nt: TGTGCCAGCAGTGAAGGCCCTAGCTCAGGTTCCGAGCAGTACTTC; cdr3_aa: CASSEGPSSGSEQYF
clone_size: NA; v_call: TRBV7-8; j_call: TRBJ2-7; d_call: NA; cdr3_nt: TGTGCCAGCAGCTTAAACATACGGGGTTTTTCCTACGAGCAGTACTTC; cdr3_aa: CASSLNIRGFSYEQYF
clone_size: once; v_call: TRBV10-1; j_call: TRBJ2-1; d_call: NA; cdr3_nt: TGCGCCAGCAGTGAGTCGACTGACGGGATCAATGAGCAGTTCTTC; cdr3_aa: CASSESTDGINEQFF
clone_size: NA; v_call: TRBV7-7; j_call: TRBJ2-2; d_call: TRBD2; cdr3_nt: TGTGCCAGCAGCTTAGCCCGGGAGGGCCCCGCGAACACCGGGGAGCTGTTTTTT; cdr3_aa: CASSLAREGPANTGELFF
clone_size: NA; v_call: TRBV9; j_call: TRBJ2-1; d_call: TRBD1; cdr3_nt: TGTGCCAGCAGCTCCGAACCCGGGACAGGGCTGTACAATGAGCAGTTCTTC; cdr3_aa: CASSSEPGTGLYNEQFF
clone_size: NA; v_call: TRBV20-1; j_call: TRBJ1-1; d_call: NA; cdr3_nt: TGCAGTGCTAGTAGGGGTCCTGAAGCTTTCTTT; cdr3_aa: CSASRGPEAFF
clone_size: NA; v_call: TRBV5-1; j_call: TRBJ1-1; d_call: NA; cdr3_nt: TGCGCCAGCAGCTTGGAGGGTTCGCTGGCTGAAGCTTTCTTT; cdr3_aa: CASSLEGSLAEAFF
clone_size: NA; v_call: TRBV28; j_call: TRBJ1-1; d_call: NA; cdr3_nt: TGTGCCAGCAGTCCATTTGTCGGGTCCACTGAAGCTTTCTTT; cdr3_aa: CASSPFVGSTEAFF
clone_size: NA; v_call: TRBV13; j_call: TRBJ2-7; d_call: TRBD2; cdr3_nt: TGTGCCAGCAGCCCCAGCGTAGCGGGAGACAACGAGCAGTACTTC; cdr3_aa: CASSPSVAGDNEQYF
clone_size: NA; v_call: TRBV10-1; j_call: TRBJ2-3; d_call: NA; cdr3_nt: TGCGCCAGCAGTGATTCCGGGGATACGCAGTATTTT; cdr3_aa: CASSDSGDTQYF
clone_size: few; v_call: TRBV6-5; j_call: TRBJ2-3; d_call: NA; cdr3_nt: TGTGCCAGCAGTTATACTAGCACAGATACGCAGTATTTT; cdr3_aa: CASSYTSTDTQYF